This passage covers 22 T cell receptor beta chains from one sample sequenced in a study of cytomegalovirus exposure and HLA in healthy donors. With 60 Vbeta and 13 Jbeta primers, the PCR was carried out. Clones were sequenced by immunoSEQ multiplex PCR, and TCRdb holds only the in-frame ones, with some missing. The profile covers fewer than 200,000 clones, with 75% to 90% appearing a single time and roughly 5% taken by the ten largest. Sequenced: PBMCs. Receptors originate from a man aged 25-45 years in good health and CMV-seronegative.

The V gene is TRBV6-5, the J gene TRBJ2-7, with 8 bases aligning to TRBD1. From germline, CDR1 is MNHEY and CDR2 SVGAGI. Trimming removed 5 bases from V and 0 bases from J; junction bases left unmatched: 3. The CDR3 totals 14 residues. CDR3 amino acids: CASSVDRGSYEQYF. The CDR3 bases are TGTGCCAGCAGTGTTGACAGGGGCTCCTACGAGCAGTACTTC.

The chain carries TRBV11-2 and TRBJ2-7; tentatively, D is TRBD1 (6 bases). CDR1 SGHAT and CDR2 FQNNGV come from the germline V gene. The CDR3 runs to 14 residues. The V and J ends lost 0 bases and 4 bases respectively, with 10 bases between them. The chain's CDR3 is CASSLEGARYEQYF. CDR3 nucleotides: TGTGCCAGCAGCTTAGAGGGGGCAAGGTACGAGCAGTACTTC.

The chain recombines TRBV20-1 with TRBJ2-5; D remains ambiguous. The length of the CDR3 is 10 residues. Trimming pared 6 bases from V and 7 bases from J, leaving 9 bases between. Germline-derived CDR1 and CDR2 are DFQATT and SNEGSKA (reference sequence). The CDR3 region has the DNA TGCAGTGCCGTACGAGGGACCCAGTACTTC. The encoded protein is CSAVRGTQYF.

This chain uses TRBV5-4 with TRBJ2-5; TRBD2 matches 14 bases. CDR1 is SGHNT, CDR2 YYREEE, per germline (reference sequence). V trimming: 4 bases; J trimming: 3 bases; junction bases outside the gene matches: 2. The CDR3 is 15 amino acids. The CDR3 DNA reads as TGTGCCAGCAGCATGACTAGCGGGAGGGAAGAGACCCAGTACTTC. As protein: CASSMTSGREETQYF.

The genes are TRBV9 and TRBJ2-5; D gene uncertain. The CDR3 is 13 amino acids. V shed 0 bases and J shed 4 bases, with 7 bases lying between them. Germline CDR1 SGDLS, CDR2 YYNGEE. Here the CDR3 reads CASSVDSGETQYF. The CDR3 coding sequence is TGTGCCAGCAGCGTAGACTCAGGAGAGACCCAGTACTTC.

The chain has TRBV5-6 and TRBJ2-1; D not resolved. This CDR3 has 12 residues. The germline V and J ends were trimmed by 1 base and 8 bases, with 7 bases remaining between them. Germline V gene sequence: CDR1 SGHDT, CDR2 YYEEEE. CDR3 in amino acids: CASSLTLDEQFF. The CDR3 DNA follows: TGTGCCAGCAGCTTGACATTGGATGAGCAGTTCTTC.

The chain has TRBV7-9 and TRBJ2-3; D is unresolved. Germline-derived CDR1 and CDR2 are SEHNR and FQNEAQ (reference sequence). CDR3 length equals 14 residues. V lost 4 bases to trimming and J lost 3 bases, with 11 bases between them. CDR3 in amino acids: CASSSSRLTDTQYF. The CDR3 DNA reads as TGTGCCAGCAGCTCCAGTCGACTTACAGATACGCAGTATTTT.

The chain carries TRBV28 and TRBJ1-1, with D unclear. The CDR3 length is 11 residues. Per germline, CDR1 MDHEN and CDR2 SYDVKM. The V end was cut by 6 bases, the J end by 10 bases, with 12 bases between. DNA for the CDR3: TGTGCCAGCAGATTGGGAGGGATAGCTTTCTTT. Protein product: CASRLGGIAFF.

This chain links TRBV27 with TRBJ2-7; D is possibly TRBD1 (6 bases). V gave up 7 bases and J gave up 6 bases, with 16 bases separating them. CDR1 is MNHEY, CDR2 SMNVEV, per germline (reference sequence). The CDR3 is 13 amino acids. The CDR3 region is CASKTGRNVEQYF. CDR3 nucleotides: TGTGCCAGCAAGACAGGCCGCAATGTCGAGCAGTACTTC.

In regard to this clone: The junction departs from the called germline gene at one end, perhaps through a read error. CDR3 DNA sequence: TGTTCCAGCAGCTTAGGGACAGCAGAGGCGACCCAGTACTTC. This gives the protein CSSSLGTAEATQYF. This rearrangement joins TRBV7-9 to TRBJ2-5; 7 nucleotides align to TRBD1. The CDR3 loop spans 14 amino acids. Germline lookup yields CDR1 SEHNR and CDR2 FQNEAQ (reference sequence). Full variable domain (outside the CDR3, taken from reference TRBV7-9 and TRBJ2-5): DTGVSQNPRHKITKRGQNVTFRCDPISEHNRLYWYRQTLGQGPEFLTYFQNEAQLEKSRLLSDRFSAERPKGSFSTLEIQRTEQGDSAMYLCSSSLGTAEATQYFGPGTRLLVL.

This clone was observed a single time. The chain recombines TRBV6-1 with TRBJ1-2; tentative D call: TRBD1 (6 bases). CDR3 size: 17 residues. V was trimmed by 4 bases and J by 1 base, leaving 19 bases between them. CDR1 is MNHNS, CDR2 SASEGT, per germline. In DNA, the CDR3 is TGTGCCAGCAGTGGCTATCGAGGGGGACGGATTAACTATGGCTACACCTTC. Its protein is CASSGYRGGRINYGYTF.

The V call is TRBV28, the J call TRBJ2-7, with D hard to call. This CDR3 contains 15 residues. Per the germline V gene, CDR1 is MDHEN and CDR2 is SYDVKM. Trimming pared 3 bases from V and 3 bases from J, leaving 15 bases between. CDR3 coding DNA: TGTGCCAGCAGTTTGCCCGACAAGTTTCACTACGAGCAGTACTTC. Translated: CASSLPDKFHYEQYF.

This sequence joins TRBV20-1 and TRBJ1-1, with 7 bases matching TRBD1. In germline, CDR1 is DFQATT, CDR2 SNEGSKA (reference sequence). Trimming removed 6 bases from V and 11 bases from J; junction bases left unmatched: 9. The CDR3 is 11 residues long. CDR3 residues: CSAARTGDAFF. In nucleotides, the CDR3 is TGCAGTGCGGCCAGGACAGGCGATGCTTTCTTT.

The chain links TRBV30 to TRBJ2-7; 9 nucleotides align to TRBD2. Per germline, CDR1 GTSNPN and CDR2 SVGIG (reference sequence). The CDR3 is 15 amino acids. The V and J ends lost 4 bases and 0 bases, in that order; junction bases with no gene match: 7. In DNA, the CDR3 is TGTGCCTGGACCGCTGGGACTAGCCACTCCTACGAGCAGTACTTC. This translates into CAWTAGTSHSYEQYF.

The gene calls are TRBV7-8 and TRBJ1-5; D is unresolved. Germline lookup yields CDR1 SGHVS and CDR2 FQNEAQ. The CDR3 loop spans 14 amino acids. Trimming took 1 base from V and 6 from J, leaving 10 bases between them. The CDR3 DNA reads TGTGCCAGCAGCTTAGTTAGTGGCGGTCAGCCCCAGCATTTT. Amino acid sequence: CASSLVSGGQPQHF.

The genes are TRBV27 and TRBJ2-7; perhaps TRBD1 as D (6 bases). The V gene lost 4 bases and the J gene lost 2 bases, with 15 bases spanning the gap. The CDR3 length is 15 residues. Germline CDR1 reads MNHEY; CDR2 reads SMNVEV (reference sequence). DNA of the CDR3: TGTGCCAGCAGTTCTCGAGTCGGACAGCCCTACGAGCAGTACTTC. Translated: CASSSRVGQPYEQYF.

The CDR3 region has the DNA TGCGCCAGCAGCTTGGACCGCGGGACCACTGAAGCTTTCTTT. Protein product: CASSLDRGTTEAFF. The chain employs TRBV5-1 and TRBJ1-1; TRBD1 is a possible D gene (5 bases). The CDR3 covers 14 residues. V was shortened by 0 bases and J by 4 bases, with 10 bases between the two germline ends. Germline values: CDR1 SGHRS, CDR2 YFSETQ.

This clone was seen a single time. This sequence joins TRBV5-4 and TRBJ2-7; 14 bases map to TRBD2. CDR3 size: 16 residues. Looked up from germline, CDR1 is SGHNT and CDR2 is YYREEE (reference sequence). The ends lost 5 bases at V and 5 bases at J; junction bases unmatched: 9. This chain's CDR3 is CASRSGLAGVAHEQYF. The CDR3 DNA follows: TGTGCCAGCAGGTCGGGACTAGCGGGAGTGGCCCACGAGCAGTACTTC. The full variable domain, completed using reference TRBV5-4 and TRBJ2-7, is ETGVTQSPTHLIKTRGQQVTLRCSSQSGHNTVSWYQQALGQGPQFIFQYYREEENGRGNFPPRFSGLQFPNYSSELNVNALELDDSALYLCASRSGLAGVAHEQYFGPGTRLTVT.

The DNA of the CDR3 is TGTGCCAGCAGCCAGATTACCTCTAAAGCTTTCTTT. Its translation is CASSQITSKAFF. This rearrangement joins TRBV14 to TRBJ1-1; the D is unclear. V was shortened by 3 bases and J by 9 bases, with 11 bases between the two germline ends. Germline CDR1 reads SGHDN; CDR2 reads FVKESK. The CDR3 sequence is 12 residues long.

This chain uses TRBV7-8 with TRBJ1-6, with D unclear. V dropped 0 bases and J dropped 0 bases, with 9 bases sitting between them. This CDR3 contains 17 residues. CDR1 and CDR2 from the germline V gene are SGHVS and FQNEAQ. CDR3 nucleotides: TGTGCCAGCAGCTTAGCGGCGGCGAGCTCCTATAATTCACCCCTCCACTTT. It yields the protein CASSLAAASSYNSPLHF. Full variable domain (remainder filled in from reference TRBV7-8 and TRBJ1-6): GAGVSQSPRYKVAKRGQDVALRCDPISGHVSLFWYQQALGQGPEFLTYFQNEAQLDKSGLPSDRFFAERPEGSVSTLKIQRTQQEDSAVYLCASSLAAASSYNSPLHFGNGTRLTVT.

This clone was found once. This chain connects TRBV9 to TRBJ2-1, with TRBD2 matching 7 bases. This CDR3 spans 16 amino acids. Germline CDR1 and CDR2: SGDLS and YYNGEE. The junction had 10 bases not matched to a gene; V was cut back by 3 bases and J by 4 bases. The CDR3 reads CASSAPRSGEYNEQFF. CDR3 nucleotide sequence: TGTGCCAGCAGCGCCCCGCGGAGCGGGGAGTACAATGAGCAGTTCTTC.

Written as DNA, the CDR3 is TGTGCCAGCAGCTTGGCCGCTGGCGGGTCAGAGCAGTTCTTC. As protein: CASSLAAGGSEQFF. V is TRBV5-4 and J is TRBJ2-1; D possibly corresponds to TRBD2 (5 bases). CDR1 is SGHNT, CDR2 YYREEE, per germline (reference sequence). V lost 0 bases and J 10 bases, leaving 14 bases between the germline ends. This CDR3 region has 14 residues.